The 5 T cell receptor beta chains listed next were all sequenced from one sample in a study of long-term antiretroviral therapy in people with HIV. This was the immunoSEQ v3.0 assay at survey level. The data were produced by immunoSEQ multiplex PCR, yet TCRdb's version contains in-frame clones alone and is incomplete. Here the sample spans 24,000 or so clones, approximately 80% being singletons. Sequenced material: unsorted PBMCs, taken 4.1 to 4.5 years after starting antiretroviral therapy. Source of these receptors: a man aged 25-40 years with HIV.

The chain uses TRBV11-2 and TRBJ1-2; D possibly corresponds to TRBD1 (6 bases). The CDR3 has 14 amino acids. Trimming stripped 0 bases from V and 4 bases from J, with 9 bases between. CDR1 is SGHAT and CDR2 is FQNNGV in the germline V gene. Here the CDR3 DNA reads TGTGCCAGCAGCTTAGATTGGACAGTCTATGGCTACACCTTC. This gives the protein CASSLDWTVYGYTF.

The chain couples TRBV5-1 to TRBJ2-1; 9 bases agree with TRBD2. CDR1 is SGHRS and CDR2 is YFSETQ in the germline V gene. The V gene end was trimmed by 4 bases and the J gene end by 3 bases; junction bases not matched to a gene: 11. The CDR3 extends over 17 amino acids. DNA for the CDR3: TGCGCCAGCAGCCCGCAAGCCCTAGCGGGACTCTACAATGAGCAGTTCTTC. Its protein is CASSPQALAGLYNEQFF.

This clone was detected once. V and J are TRBV7-8 and TRBJ2-7, with D possibly being TRBD1 or TRBD2 (5 bases each). V shed 8 bases and J shed 1 base, with 12 bases lying between them. CDR3 length equals 13 residues. Germline V gene data show CDR1 as SGHVS and CDR2 as FQNEAQ. CDR3 sequence: CASQRGNSYEQYF. The CDR3 bases are TGTGCCAGCCAGAGGGGCAATTCCTACGAGCAGTACTTC.

This chain connects TRBV6-4 to TRBJ1-1; the D is unclear. The CDR3 loop spans 13 amino acids. V lost 3 bases to trimming and J lost 11 bases, with 16 bases between them. Germline V gene lookup returns CDR1 MRHNA and CDR2 SNTAGT. Written as DNA, the CDR3 is TGTGCCAGCAGTGAACGTCCACGGGAGAGGGCTTTCTTT. It yields the protein CASSERPRERAFF.

This clone has just a few counts. This chain joins TRBV5-3 and TRBJ1-5; possible D gene TRBD1, 6 bases. TRBV5-3 has ORF status, its function being uncertain. Between the trimmed V and J ends, which lost 4 bases and 6 bases, there was a span of 11 bases. This CDR3 has 13 amino acids. This CDR3 reads CARSPQGGQPQHF. CDR3 nucleotide sequence: TGTGCCAGAAGCCCGCAAGGGGGTCAGCCCCAGCATTTT.